A single sample is the source of the 25 T cell receptor beta chains below, sequenced in a study of blood T cell repertoires in COVID-19. Measured with immunoSEQ multiplex PCR; TCRdb has only the in-frame clones, and not every one. The table has around 44,000 clones, 81% seen once. Sequencing was done on a sample of peripheral blood. These receptors came from a man in his forties or fifties with active or convalescent COVID-19.

DNA for the CDR3: TGCGCCAGCAGTAACGGGACATTTAATGAAAAACTGTTTTTT. Translating it yields CASSNGTFNEKLFF. The chain has TRBV5-1 and TRBJ1-4; tentative D call: TRBD1 (6 bases). From germline, CDR1 is SGHRS and CDR2 YFSETQ. V lost 5 bases and J lost 4, with 12 bases in between. The CDR3 spans 14 residues.

This chain connects TRBV6-4 to TRBJ2-3, with TRBD1 matching over 7 bases. The V segment lost 4 bases and the J segment 1 base; nucleotides outside the gene matches: 5. Germline V CDR1 and CDR2: MRHNA, SNTAGT. This CDR3 contains 15 residues. The CDR3 here is CASSGQGRGTDTQYF. CDR3 bases: TGTGCCAGCAGTGGACAGGGTCGCGGCACAGATACGCAGTATTTT.

The chain links TRBV7-6 to TRBJ2-3, with TRBD2 matching over 10 bases. Looked up from germline, CDR1 is SGHVS and CDR2 is FNYEAQ. J lost 5 bases, V lost 1 base, and 9 bases had no gene match. There are 17 residues in the CDR3. CDR3 protein: CASSLGIGAGGRDTQYF. The CDR3 bases are TGTGCCAGCAGCTTAGGAATCGGAGCGGGGGGGCGAGATACGCAGTATTTT.

The chain recombines TRBV19 with TRBJ2-1; 14 nucleotides match TRBD2. The CDR3 spans 16 residues. Germline loops: CDR1 LNHDA, CDR2 SQIVND (reference sequence). V shed 3 bases and J 5 bases; nucleotides not matched to a gene: 3. The CDR3 is CASSMTSGRADNEQFF. CDR3 nucleotides: TGTGCCAGTAGTATGACTAGCGGGAGGGCCGACAATGAGCAGTTCTTC.

J is TRBJ2-7 and V is TRBV4-2; TRBD1 is a possible D gene (6 bases). The germline gives CDR1 LGHNA, CDR2 YNFKEQ. The CDR3 totals 14 residues. The V gene lost 1 base and the J gene lost 6 bases, with 13 bases spanning the gap. CDR3 sequence (DNA): TGTGCCAGCAGCCAAGTGGGTCAGGGGATCGAGCAGTACTTC. It yields the protein CASSQVGQGIEQYF.

Only one count was recorded for this clone. The chain joins TRBV6-5 to TRBJ2-3; 7 bases are shared with TRBD2. Germline CDR1 reads MNHEY; CDR2 reads SVGAGI. V lost 8 bases and J lost 2; bases outside the gene matches: 7. CDR3 length equals 14 residues. The CDR3 region is CASAAGATTDTQYF. CDR3 nucleotides: TGTGCCAGCGCGGCGGGAGCGACCACAGATACGCAGTATTTT.

The chain couples TRBV5-6 to TRBJ2-7; 8 bases are a match to TRBD2. Germline V CDR1 and CDR2: SGHDT, YYEEEE. The junction had 4 bases not matched to a gene; V was cut back by 4 bases and J by 4 bases. The CDR3 runs 13 residues. The chain's CDR3 is CASSPGLEYEQYF. The CDR3 DNA reads as TGTGCCAGCAGCCCGGGACTAGAGTACGAGCAGTACTTC.

The chain has TRBV11-3 and TRBJ1-1; D unresolved. CDR1 and CDR2 from the germline V gene are SGHNT and YENEEA. Trimming removed 4 bases at V and 0 bases at J, with 15 bases between. The CDR3 totals 16 residues. The CDR3 loop is CASSSPGGTMNTEAFF. The CDR3, as DNA: TGTGCCAGCAGCTCCCCCGGCGGAACCATGAACACTGAAGCTTTCTTT. Together with reference TRBV11-3 and TRBJ1-1, the CDR3 gives the full variable domain: EAGVVQSPRYKIIEKKQPVAFWCNPISGHNTLYWYLQNLGQGPELLIRYENEEAVDDSQLPKDRFSAERLKGVDSTLKIQPAELGDSAVYLCASSSPGGTMNTEAFFGQGTRLTVV.

The gene calls are TRBV5-4 and TRBJ1-3, with a tentative D call TRBD1 (6 bases). CDR1 is SGHNT, CDR2 YYREEE, per germline (reference sequence). V was cut by 4 bases and J by 0 bases, with 20 bases left in between. CDR3 length: 18 residues. This CDR3 reads CASSPETGTKFSGNTIYF. The CDR3 coding sequence is TGTGCCAGCAGCCCAGAGACCGGGACAAAGTTCTCTGGAAACACCATATATTTT.

V is TRBV27 and J is TRBJ1-1, with D perhaps matching TRBD1 (5 bases). Trimming removed 4 bases from V and 1 base from J, with 10 bases in between. The CDR3 has 14 amino acids. Germline lookup yields CDR1 MNHEY and CDR2 SMNVEV (reference sequence). The CDR3 loop reads CASSSMTENTEAFF. CDR3 bases: TGTGCCAGCAGTTCCATGACAGAGAACACTGAAGCTTTCTTT.

The chain joins TRBV30 to TRBJ1-3; no clear D gene. Germline lookup yields CDR1 GTSNPN and CDR2 SVGIG (reference sequence). The V end was cut by 8 bases, the J end by 0 bases, with 8 bases between. The CDR3 is made up of 12 amino acids. CDR3 sequence (DNA): TGTGCCCAGCGGCTCTCTGGAAACACCATATATTTT. This sequence encodes CAQRLSGNTIYF.

This chain uses TRBV5-1 with TRBJ1-1; maybe TRBD1 (5 bases). The CDR3 loop spans 14 amino acids. The V end lost 4 bases, the J end lost 4 bases, and 14 bases lay between the germline ends. The germline gives CDR1 SGHRS, CDR2 YFSETQ. The CDR3 DNA is TGCGCCAGCAGCATCCAGGGCGGTGGCACTGAAGCTTTCTTT. Its translation: CASSIQGGGTEAFF.

This clone was seen a handful of times. This rearrangement joins TRBV29-1 to TRBJ1-5, with D possibly matching TRBD1 (6 bases). Germline CDR1 is SQVTM and CDR2 is ANQGSEA. CDR3 size: 13 residues. Trimming left V 6 bases short and J 1 base short, with 10 bases between. The CDR3 coding sequence is TGCAGCGTACGAAGGGGGAGCAATCAGCCCCAGCATTTT. Translation gives CSVRRGSNQPQHF.

This clone was seen just once. The chain is built from TRBV6-5 and TRBJ2-7; no clear D gene. This CDR3 comprises 15 residues. V lost 5 bases and J 5 bases, leaving 19 bases between the germline ends. Germline V lookup: CDR1 MNHEY, CDR2 SVGAGI. Here the CDR3 DNA reads TGTGCCAGCAGTCCCCCGACATCCCCCATCAACGAGCAGTACTTC. Its protein is CASSPPTSPINEQYF.

This chain uses TRBV18 with TRBJ2-2, with D perhaps matching TRBD1 (6 bases). CDR3 length: 13 amino acids. Germline CDR1 is KGHSH and CDR2 is LQKENI. V was clipped by 6 bases and J by 7 bases, with 12 bases between them. The CDR3 sequence is CASSQQGFGELFF. The DNA of the CDR3 is TGTGCCAGCTCTCAACAGGGATTCGGGGAGCTGTTTTTT.

In this sample, this clone turned up a few times. The V and J genes are TRBV30 and TRBJ2-3, with D possibly matching TRBD2 (6 bases). There are 12 residues in the CDR3. V lost 7 bases to trimming and J lost 10 bases, with 18 bases between them. The germline CDR1 and CDR2 sequences are GTSNPN and SVGIG (reference sequence). The CDR3 DNA is TGTGCCTCCCCGGGAGTAGCTGGGGCGCAGTATTTT. Amino acids: CASPGVAGAQYF.

The gene calls are TRBV28 and TRBJ2-2; a weak D match, TRBD2 (6 bases). There are 12 residues in the CDR3. V gave up 8 bases and J gave up 6 bases, with 10 bases separating them. Germline values: CDR1 MDHEN, CDR2 SYDVKM. CDR3 loop: CASGWGAGELFF. The CDR3 DNA reads TGTGCCAGCGGGTGGGGGGCCGGGGAGCTGTTTTTT.

The rearrangement uses TRBV4-3 and TRBJ1-4, with D perhaps TRBD1 (5 bases). Germline V gene data show CDR1 as LGHNA and CDR2 as YSLEER. This CDR3 spans 15 amino acids. With 5 bases removed from V and 4 bases from J, the gap between germline ends came to 14 bases. In DNA form, the CDR3 reads TGCGCCAGCAGCGTGGACCAGGGTAGTAATGAAAAACTGTTTTTT. This sequence encodes CASSVDQGSNEKLFF.

DNA for the CDR3: TGTGCCAGCAGTTCCCCGGACAGGGGCTTCTATGGCTACACCTTC. Residues: CASSSPDRGFYGYTF. This chain links TRBV28 with TRBJ1-2, with TRBD1 identical over 9 bases. Trimming removed 4 bases from V and 4 bases from J; junction bases left unmatched: 7. The germline gives CDR1 MDHEN, CDR2 SYDVKM. This CDR3 region has 15 residues.

The rearrangement links TRBV29-1 to TRBJ2-1; 12 nucleotides agree with TRBD2. The V gene's germline CDR1 is SQVTM and CDR2 ANQGSEA. V was pared by 8 bases and J by 5 bases, with 10 bases of the junction left unmatched. The CDR3 runs 15 residues. The CDR3 loop is CSPHLLAGGHNEQFF. CDR3 in DNA: TGCAGCCCCCACCTTCTAGCGGGGGGGCACAATGAGCAGTTCTTC.

This clone is a singleton in its sample. The chain links TRBV7-3 to TRBJ1-3; perhaps TRBD1 as D (6 bases). Trimming cost V 3 bases and J 2 bases, with 11 bases left between them. Looked up from germline, CDR1 is SGHTA and CDR2 is FQGTGA. This CDR3 is 15 amino acids long. The DNA for the CDR3 is TGTGCCAGCAGCTTTGGGGGCCCTCCTGGAAACACCATATATTTT. Protein sequence: CASSFGGPPGNTIYF.

V is TRBV5-6 and J is TRBJ2-2, with D perhaps TRBD1 (6 bases). This CDR3 is 14 amino acids long. Germline V gene data show CDR1 as SGHDT and CDR2 as YYEEEE. V was clipped by 4 bases and J by 6 bases, with 13 bases between them. This chain's CDR3 is CASSPGTGPGELFF. Here the CDR3 DNA reads TGTGCCAGCAGCCCGGGAACAGGGCCCGGGGAGCTGTTTTTT.

The chain uses TRBV6-5 and TRBJ2-7, with 7 nucleotides matching TRBD1. In germline, CDR1 is MNHEY, CDR2 SVGAGI. Unmatched junction bases numbered 2, after V lost 6 bases and J lost 3 bases. This CDR3 is built from 12 residues. The CDR3 nucleotides read TGTGCCAGCAGACAGGGGCTCTACGAGCAGTACTTC. Amino acids: CASRQGLYEQYF.

The chain couples TRBV4-3 to TRBJ2-7, with 7 bases fitting TRBD1. The CDR3 totals 15 residues. The V gene end was trimmed by 4 bases and the J gene end by 2 bases; junction bases not matched to a gene: 8. Germline assignment: CDR1 LGHNA and CDR2 YSLEER. DNA of the CDR3: TGCGCCAGCAGCCTAGCTTTAGACAGGGCCTACGAGCAGTACTTC. Its translation: CASSLALDRAYEQYF.

J is TRBJ1-1 and V is TRBV18; D might be TRBD1 (5 bases). This CDR3 is 15 amino acids long. Germline assignment: CDR1 KGHSH and CDR2 LQKENI. V was shortened by 0 bases and J by 5 bases, with 13 bases between the two germline ends. The CDR3 loop reads CASSPPKRGGTEAFF. The DNA of the CDR3 is TGTGCCAGCTCACCACCGAAGAGGGGAGGAACTGAAGCTTTCTTT. Using reference TRBV18 and TRBJ1-1 for the parts outside the CDR3, the full variable domain is NAGVMQNPRHLVRRRGQEARLRCSPMKGHSHVYWYRQLPEEGLKFMVYLQKENIIDESGMPKERFSAEFPKEGPSILRIQQVVRGDSAAYFCASSPPKRGGTEAFFGQGTRLTVV.